This entry lists 21 T cell receptor beta chains sequenced from one sample in a study of CD8 T cells in ankylosing spondylitis. Each CDR3 protein gets one entry after TCRdb re-called the 5' RACE reads with MiXCR. The repertoire has 250,000 or so distinct CDR3 sequences, roughly 18% of them found once; the top ten carry 25% to 40%. Sequencing used blood, either unsorted or a sorted T cell fraction (not recorded which). The receptors come from a male donor with ankylosing spondylitis or in good health (not recorded which).

This clonotype was recorded many times. The CDR3 DNA reads as TGTGCCAGCAGCCACCAAGACCGGGCAACGCCTTTATACAATGAGCAGTTCTTC. This encodes CASSHQDRATPLYNEQFF. The chain couples TRBV4-2 to TRBJ2-1; no clear D. The CDR3 covers 18 residues. Germline values: CDR1 LGHNA, CDR2 YNFKEQ. Trimming pared 3 bases from V and 4 bases from J, leaving 22 bases between.

The V call is TRBV4-1, the J call TRBJ2-7; D is unclear. Germline lookup yields CDR1 MGHRA and CDR2 YSYEKL. Trimming took 2 bases from V and 0 from J, leaving 8 bases between them. There are 14 residues in the CDR3. As DNA, the CDR3 is TGCGCCAGCAGCCAAACGACGATCTCCTACGAGCAGTACTTC. It specifies CASSQTTISYEQYF.

The chain combines TRBV15 with TRBJ2-7; D is unclear. Germline values: CDR1 LNHNV, CDR2 YYDKDF (reference sequence). V gave up 1 base and J gave up 0 bases, with 10 bases separating them. CDR3 length equals 15 residues. The CDR3 loop reads CATSRAGPISYEQYF. CDR3 bases: TGTGCCACCAGCAGAGCCGGGCCAATCTCCTACGAGCAGTACTTC.

This clonotype has just a few counts. V and J are TRBV20-1 and TRBJ2-1; 12 bases match TRBD2. The CDR3 sequence is 16 residues long. V was pared by 0 bases and J by 8 bases, with 8 bases of the junction left unmatched. Germline V lookup: CDR1 DFQATT, CDR2 SNEGSKA (reference sequence). The CDR3 nucleotides are TGCAGTGCTAGAGAGGGACTAGCGGGTTGGTCGTATGAGCAGTTCTTC. Translation: CSAREGLAGWSYEQFF.

This clonotype has ten or more counts. Here the CDR3 DNA reads TGTGCCAGCAGCCCCCTGGACGGCTACGAGCAGTACTTC. Residues: CASSPLDGYEQYF. The rearrangement uses TRBV5-5 and TRBJ2-7; D is undetermined. CDR1 is SGHKS, CDR2 YYEKEE, per germline (reference sequence). The CDR3 has 13 residues. Trimming took off 4 bases at V and 3 bases at J, with 11 bases between the two ends. Drawing the rest from reference TRBV5-5 and TRBJ2-7, the complete variable domain is DAGVTQSPTHLIKTRGQQVTLRCSPISGHKSVSWYQQVLGQGPQFIFQYYEKEERGRGNFPDRFSARQFPNYSSELNVNALLLGDSALYLCASSPLDGYEQYFGPGTRLTVT.

This rearrangement joins TRBV3-1 to TRBJ2-1; 8 bases fit TRBD2. Germline V gives CDR1 LGHDT, CDR2 YNNKEL (reference sequence). The CDR3 extends over 17 amino acids. V trimming: 0 bases; J trimming: 6 bases; junction bases outside the gene matches: 10. The CDR3 DNA is TGTGCCAGCAGCCAAGATCTAATCGGGAGGGCCTTCAATGAGCAGTTCTTC. The encoded protein is CASSQDLIGRAFNEQFF.

The table lists this clonotype with a few counts. The chain has TRBV7-6 and TRBJ2-2; D is uncertain. Trimming took off 11 bases at V and 1 base at J, with 8 bases between the two ends. The CDR3 spans 12 residues. Germline V gene sequence: CDR1 SGHVS, CDR2 FNYEAQ. This CDR3 is CAVRQNTGELFF. In DNA, the CDR3 is TGTGCCGTCCGACAGAACACCGGGGAGCTGTTTTTT.

J is TRBJ2-5 and V is TRBV12-3 or TRBV12-4, with unresolved D. Trimming pared 4 bases from V and 0 bases from J, leaving 15 bases between. The CDR3 runs 16 residues. The DNA for the CDR3 is TGTGCCAGCAGTTCCTCCGGACCTACGTACCAAGAGACCCAGTACTTC. This translates into CASSSSGPTYQETQYF.

This clonotype was seen more than once but under ten times. The V and J genes are TRBV4-1 and TRBJ2-7; tentatively, D is TRBD1 or TRBD2 (5 bases each). This CDR3 comprises 16 residues. The V end lost 1 base, the J end lost 0 bases, and 13 bases lay between the germline ends. Germline V gives CDR1 MGHRA, CDR2 YSYEKL. In DNA, the CDR3 is TGCGCCAGCAGCCAAGGACCGGCAGGGACCTCCTACGAGCAGTACTTC. Amino acids: CASSQGPAGTSYEQYF.

The V and J genes are TRBV6-4 and TRBJ2-1; D unclear. V shed 5 bases and J shed 5 bases, with 10 bases lying between them. Germline V CDR1 and CDR2: MRHNA, SNTAGT. The CDR3 totals 13 residues. The CDR3 coding sequence is TGTGCCAGCAGTTTTCGTGAGAACAATGAGCAGTTCTTC. Its protein is CASSFRENNEQFF.

This clonotype was recorded many times. The rearrangement uses TRBV20-1 and TRBJ2-1; 8 bases fit TRBD1. The CDR3 is 14 residues long. The ends lost 3 bases at V and 9 bases at J; junction bases unmatched: 10. Germline V gene data show CDR1 as DFQATT and CDR2 as SNEGSKA (reference sequence). This CDR3 is CSASSGGAPGEQFF. CDR3 DNA sequence: TGCAGTGCTAGCTCAGGGGGCGCTCCCGGTGAGCAGTTCTTC.

J is TRBJ2-7 and V is TRBV6-2 or TRBV6-3; a weak D match, TRBD2 (6 bases). CDR1 MNHEY and CDR2 SVGEGT come from the germline V gene. V dropped 0 bases and J dropped 3 bases, with 15 bases sitting between them. The CDR3 extends over 16 amino acids. CDR3 DNA: TGTGCCAGCAGTTACTCAAGGAGGGACGGCAACTACGAGCAGTACTTC. This encodes CASSYSRRDGNYEQYF.

The V gene is TRBV5-6, the J gene TRBJ2-2, with a tentative D call TRBD2 (5 bases). Trimming took off 2 bases at V and 4 bases at J, with 12 bases between the two ends. The germline V gene encodes CDR1 SGHDT and CDR2 YYEEEE. The CDR3 contains 15 residues. The CDR3 nucleotides are TGTGCCAGCAGCTTTAACGGGATGAGCACCGGGGAGCTGTTTTTT. Amino acid sequence: CASSFNGMSTGELFF.

The rearrangement uses TRBV15 and TRBJ2-1, with D uncertain. Trimming pared 0 bases from V and 7 bases from J, leaving 7 bases between. The CDR3 runs to 13 residues. From germline, CDR1 is LNHNV and CDR2 YYDKDF (reference sequence). This chain's CDR3 is CATSRESRNEQFF. DNA for the CDR3: TGTGCCACCAGCAGAGAGTCTAGAAATGAGCAGTTCTTC.

This clonotype was observed a few times. The chain recombines TRBV11-2 with TRBJ2-3; 9 bases fit TRBD1. The J segment lost 3 bases and the V segment lost 5 bases, leaving 6 bases of the junction unmatched. The CDR3 runs to 15 residues. The germline gives CDR1 SGHAT, CDR2 FQNNGV. CDR3 bases: TGTGCCAGCAGCCCTTCGGACAGGGGTACAGATACGCAGTATTTT. Translating gives CASSPSDRGTDTQYF.

This chain uses TRBV29-1 with TRBJ2-1; TRBD2 matches 8 bases. The V segment lost 3 bases and the J segment 4 bases; nucleotides outside the gene matches: 5. This CDR3 has 14 amino acids. The germline V gene encodes CDR1 SQVTM and CDR2 ANQGSEA. The CDR3 nucleotides are TGCAGCGTTGAGGGTAGCGGGACATACAATGAGCAGTTCTTC. It encodes CSVEGSGTYNEQFF.

This rearrangement joins TRBV20-1 to TRBJ2-3, with TRBD1 matching 8 bases. V dropped 4 bases and J dropped 4; count of bases not matched to a gene: 10. CDR1 DFQATT and CDR2 SNEGSKA come from the germline V gene (reference sequence). The CDR3 is 15 amino acids. The CDR3 loop reads CSANGRDRTSDTQYF. CDR3 DNA sequence: TGCAGTGCTAATGGGCGGGACAGGACCTCAGATACGCAGTATTTT.

The CDR3 spells CASSVVEEPGELFF. Written as DNA, the CDR3 is TGTGCCAGCAGCGTAGTTGAGGAGCCCGGGGAGCTGTTTTTT. J is TRBJ2-2 and V is TRBV9; no clear D. Germline loops: CDR1 SGDLS, CDR2 YYNGEE. The CDR3 sequence is 14 residues long. V lost 0 bases and J 6 bases, leaving 9 bases between the germline ends.

V is TRBV9 and J is TRBJ2-1; 8 bases match TRBD2. J lost 0 bases, V lost 4 bases, and 12 bases had no gene match. CDR1 is SGDLS and CDR2 is YYNGEE in the germline V gene. The length of the CDR3 is 18 residues. For the CDR3, the DNA is TGTGCCAGCAGCCCCTCCCTAGCGGGTTTTAGCTCCTACAATGAGCAGTTCTTC. It is translated as CASSPSLAGFSSYNEQFF.

This clonotype was seen a few times. The chain joins TRBV4-1 to TRBJ2-7; 10 nucleotides align to TRBD2. With 1 base clipped from V and 7 bases from J, the junction kept 7 bases outside the gene matches. There are 15 residues in the CDR3. Germline CDR1 and CDR2: MGHRA and YSYEKL. This chain's CDR3 is CASSQVSSGSWEQYF. CDR3 DNA: TGCGCCAGCAGCCAAGTGTCTAGCGGGAGTTGGGAGCAGTACTTC.

V is TRBV10-3 and J is TRBJ2-2; 9 positions agree with TRBD1. Per the germline V gene, CDR1 is ENHRY and CDR2 is SYGVKD. After removal of 2 bases from V and 6 bases from J, the junction contained 4 bases not matched to a gene. This CDR3 contains 15 residues. The DNA for the CDR3 is TGTGCCATCAGTGAGCCGGGACAGGGACCCGGGGAGCTGTTTTTT. Translation gives CAISEPGQGPGELFF.